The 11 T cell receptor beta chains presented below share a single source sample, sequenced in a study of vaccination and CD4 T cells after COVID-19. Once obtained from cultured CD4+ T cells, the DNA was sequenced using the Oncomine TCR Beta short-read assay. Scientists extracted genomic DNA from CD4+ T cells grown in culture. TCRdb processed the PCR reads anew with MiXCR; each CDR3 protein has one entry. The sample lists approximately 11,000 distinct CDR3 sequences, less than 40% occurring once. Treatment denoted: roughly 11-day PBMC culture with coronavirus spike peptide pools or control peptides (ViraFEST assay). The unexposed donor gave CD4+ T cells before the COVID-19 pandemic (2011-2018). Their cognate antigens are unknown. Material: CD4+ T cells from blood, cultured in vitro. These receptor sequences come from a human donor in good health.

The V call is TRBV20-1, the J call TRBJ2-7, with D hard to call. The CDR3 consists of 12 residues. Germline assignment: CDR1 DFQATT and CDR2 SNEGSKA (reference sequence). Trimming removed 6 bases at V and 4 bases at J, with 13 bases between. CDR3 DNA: TGCAGTGCCCCGGTCCTTCTATACGAGCAGTACTTC. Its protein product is CSAPVLLYEQYF.

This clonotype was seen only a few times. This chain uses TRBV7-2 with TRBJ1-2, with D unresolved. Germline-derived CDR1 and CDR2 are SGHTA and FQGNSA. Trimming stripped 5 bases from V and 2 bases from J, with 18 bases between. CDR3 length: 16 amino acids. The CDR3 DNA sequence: TGTGCCAGCAGCCCGTGGAAAAACCCGGGGAACTATGGCTACACCTTC. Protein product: CASSPWKNPGNYGYTF. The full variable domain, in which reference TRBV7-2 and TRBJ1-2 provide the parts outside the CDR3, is GAGVSQSPSNKVTEKGKDVELRCDPISGHTALYWYRQSLGQGLEFLIYFQGNSAPDKSGLPSDRFSAERTGGSVSTLTIQRTQQEDSAVYLCASSPWKNPGNYGYTFGSGTRLTVV.

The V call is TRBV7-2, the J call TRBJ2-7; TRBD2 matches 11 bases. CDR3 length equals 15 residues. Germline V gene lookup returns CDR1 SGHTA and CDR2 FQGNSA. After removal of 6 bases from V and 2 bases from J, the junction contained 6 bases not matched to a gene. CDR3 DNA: TGTGCCAGCAGTTGGTCGACTAGCGGGGCCTACGAGCAGTACTTC. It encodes CASSWSTSGAYEQYF.

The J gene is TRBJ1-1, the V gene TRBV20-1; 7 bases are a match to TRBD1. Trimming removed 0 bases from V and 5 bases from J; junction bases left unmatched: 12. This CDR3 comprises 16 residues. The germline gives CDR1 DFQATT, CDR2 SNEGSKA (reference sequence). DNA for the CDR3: TGCAGTGCTAGAGACCTACGGACAGGTTTGGGGACTGAAGCTTTCTTT. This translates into CSARDLRTGLGTEAFF.

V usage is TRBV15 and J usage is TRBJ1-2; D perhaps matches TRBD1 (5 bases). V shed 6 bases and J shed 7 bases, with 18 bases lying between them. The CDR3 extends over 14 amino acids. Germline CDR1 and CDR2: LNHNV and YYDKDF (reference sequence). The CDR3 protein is CATRARGEEGGYTF. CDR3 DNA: TGTGCCACCAGAGCGAGAGGGGAAGAAGGTGGCTACACCTTC. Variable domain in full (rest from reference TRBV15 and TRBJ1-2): DAMVIQNPRYQVTQFGKPVTLSCSQTLNHNVMYWYQQKSSQAPKLLFHYYDKDFNNEADTPDNFQSRRPNTSFCFLDIRSPGLGDTAMYLCATRARGEEGGYTFGSGTRLTVV.

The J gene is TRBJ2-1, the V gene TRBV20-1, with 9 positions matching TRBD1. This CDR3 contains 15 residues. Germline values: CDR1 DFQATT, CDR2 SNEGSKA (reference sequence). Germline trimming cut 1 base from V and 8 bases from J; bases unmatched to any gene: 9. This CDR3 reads CSARAWDRASDEQFF. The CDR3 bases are TGCAGTGCTAGAGCGTGGGACAGGGCTTCGGATGAGCAGTTCTTC.

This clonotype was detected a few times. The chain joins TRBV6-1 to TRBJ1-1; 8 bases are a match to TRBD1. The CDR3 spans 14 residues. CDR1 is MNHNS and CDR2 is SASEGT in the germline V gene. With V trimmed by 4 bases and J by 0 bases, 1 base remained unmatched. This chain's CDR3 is CASSGGQVNTEAFF. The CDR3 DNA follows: TGTGCCAGCAGTGGGGGACAGGTGAACACTGAAGCTTTCTTT.

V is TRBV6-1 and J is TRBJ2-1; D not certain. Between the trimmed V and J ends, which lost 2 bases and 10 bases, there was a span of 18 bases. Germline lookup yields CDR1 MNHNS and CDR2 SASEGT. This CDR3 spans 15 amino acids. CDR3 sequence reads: CASSERAPRSVEQFF. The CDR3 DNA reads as TGTGCCAGCAGTGAAAGGGCTCCCCGTTCAGTGGAGCAGTTCTTC.

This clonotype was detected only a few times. This chain's CDR3 is CATSNDRGRGEKLFF. The CDR3 nucleotides are TGTGCCACCAGCAATGACAGGGGTCGAGGCGAAAAACTGTTTTTT. The chain joins TRBV15 to TRBJ1-4, with TRBD1 matching over 8 bases. V was clipped by 4 bases and J by 8 bases; unmatched bases: 9. Per the germline V gene, CDR1 is LNHNV and CDR2 is YYDKDF (reference sequence). This CDR3 region has 15 residues.

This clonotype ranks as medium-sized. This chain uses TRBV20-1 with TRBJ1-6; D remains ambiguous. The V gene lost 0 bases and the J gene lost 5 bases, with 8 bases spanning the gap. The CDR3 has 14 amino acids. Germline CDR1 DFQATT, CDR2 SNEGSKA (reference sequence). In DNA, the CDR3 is TGCAGTGCTAGAGATCGGCTTAATAATTCACCCCTCCACTTT. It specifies CSARDRLNNSPLHF.

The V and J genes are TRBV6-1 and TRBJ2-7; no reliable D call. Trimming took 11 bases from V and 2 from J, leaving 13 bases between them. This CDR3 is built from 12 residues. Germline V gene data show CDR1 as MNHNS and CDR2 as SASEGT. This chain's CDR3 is CAVLRLTYEQYF. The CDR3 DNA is TGTGCCGTCTTGAGACTGACCTACGAGCAGTACTTC.